Reported below is one T cell receptor beta chain. Its antigen is as yet unknown. The source of the sample is a study of blood T cells in healthy people across ages. General study points: Relative to aged donors, long-lived donors carried more naive CD4+ cells and displayed higher diversity.

There are 16 residues in the CDR3. Trimming removed 7 bases at V and 0 bases at J, with 18 bases between. Germline CDR1 and CDR2: KGHDR and SFDVKD. Then a second PCR, running about 7 to 11 cycles, was carried out with a sample-barcoded 5' primer and a J-beta primer mix. Sequencing of every sample gave 2.5 million or more CDR3-containing paired-end reads. TCRdb re-derived calls from the 5' RACE reads in MiXCR, one entry per CDR3 protein. This table holds some 750,000 distinct CDR3 sequences, around a fifth found once. Drawn from each donor were approximately 9.2 milliliters of peripheral blood. The chain employs TRBV24-1 and TRBJ2-7; maybe TRBD2 (5 bases). The specimen was blood. The clonotype comes from a man aged 65 to 85 in good health. The CDR3 loop reads CATRERERKSSYEQYV. The CDR3 coding sequence is TGTGCCACCAGAGAAAGGGAGCGTAAGAGCTCCTACGAGCAGTACGTC.